This T cell receptor (beta chain) was recovered during a study of blood T cell repertoires in COVID-19. In the study overall: COVID-19 samples from acute and convalescent phases originated in the United States, Italy and Spain. Sources were T cells, B-cell-depleted T cells, or PBMCs; the material itself was cDNA or gDNA.

Looked up from germline, CDR1 is LNHDA and CDR2 is SQIVND (reference sequence). The CDR3 runs 16 residues. Trimming stripped 4 bases from V and 4 bases from J, with 19 bases between. This clone has a single count. Authors' methods: Counts of nucleated cells, estimated from reference gene primer amplification, were obtained. Measured with immunoSEQ multiplex PCR; TCRdb has only the in-frame clones, and not every one. The DNA gave D and trimming, while V, J and clone size come from that table. The table records about 70,000 clones, 85% to 90% of them present only once. The specimen sequenced was peripheral blood. The rearrangement uses TRBV19 and TRBJ1-2, with D tentatively TRBD1 (6 bases). The clonotype was recovered from an elderly man with acute or convalescent COVID-19. The CDR3, as DNA: TGTGCCAGTAGTACCGGGGGGGCCGGATTTTTCTATGGCTACACCTTC. Translating gives CASSTGGAGFFYGYTF.